One sample yielded the 7 T cell receptor beta chains listed below, sequenced in a study of beta chain features in type 1 diabetes. Of the isolated RNA, all was reverse transcribed, and so the sequenced material was expressed TCRB transcripts. Data came from immunoSEQ multiplex PCR; TCRdb stores just in-frame clones and leaves some out. Among approximately 17,000 clones, roughly two thirds were seen once, and the ten largest hold 0.79%. Study-wide points: Shortening that was moderate but significant affected the TCRB CDR3s of Type 1 diabetes patients in all four CD4+ subsets.

What these receptors recognize is not known. Input material: stem cell memory CD4+ T cells from blood. The receptors originated from a man aged 30 to 45 with type 1 diabetes.

The J gene is TRBJ1-6, the V gene TRBV2; no definite D call. Germline V gene sequence: CDR1 SNHLY, CDR2 FYNNEI. CDR3 size: 13 residues. V lost 4 bases, J lost 7 bases, and 8 bases lay in between. DNA of the CDR3: TGTGCCAGCAGTGGAGAGGGCAATTCACCCCTCCACTTT. Amino acid sequence: CASSGEGNSPLHF.

The chain couples TRBV6-5 to TRBJ1-2, with TRBD1 identical over 7 bases. V shed 0 bases, J shed 7 bases, and the junction held 5 bases outside the gene matches. Germline CDR1 reads MNHEY; CDR2 reads SVGAGI. There are 14 residues in the CDR3. CDR3 DNA: TGTGCCAGCAGTTACTCGGGGCCAGGGGGTGGCTACACCTTC. Protein product: CASSYSGPGGGYTF.

The rearrangement uses TRBV7-3 and TRBJ2-5, with 7 nucleotides matching TRBD1. The V segment lost 6 bases and the J segment 11 bases; nucleotides outside the gene matches: 12. Germline CDR1 and CDR2: SGHTA and FQGTGA. The CDR3 loop spans 13 amino acids. The CDR3 coding sequence is TGTGCCAGCAGTTACCGTCCGGGACAGTCGCAGTACTTC. Its protein is CASSYRPGQSQYF.

In DNA form, the CDR3 reads TGCGCCAGCACAGTCTCGGGGGATGAGCAGTTCTTC. Its translation: CASTVSGDEQFF. The rearrangement links TRBV5-1 to TRBJ2-1; TRBD2 might be the D (6 bases). Germline CDR1 reads SGHRS; CDR2 reads YFSETQ. The CDR3 spans 12 residues. V lost 6 bases to trimming and J lost 8 bases, with 12 bases between them.

The CDR3 DNA follows: TGCAGCGTTCGGGACAGGGGAGGGAATGAGCAGTTCTTC. Its translation is CSVRDRGGNEQFF. The chain employs TRBV29-1 and TRBJ2-1; TRBD1 matches at 10 bases. The CDR3 loop spans 13 amino acids. Per germline, CDR1 SQVTM and CDR2 ANQGSEA. V shed 5 bases, J shed 7 bases, and the junction held 5 bases outside the gene matches.

V gene TRBV4-2 combines with J gene TRBJ1-2; 7 bases match TRBD1. The V gene end was trimmed by 1 base and the J gene end by 0 bases; junction bases not matched to a gene: 5. This CDR3 is built from 16 residues. Germline CDR1 and CDR2: LGHNA and YNFKEQ. This chain's CDR3 is CASSQAGTASNYGYTF. DNA for the CDR3: TGTGCCAGCAGCCAAGCCGGGACAGCCTCTAACTATGGCTACACCTTC.

This clone was picked up a small number of times. V is TRBV28 and J is TRBJ2-7; weak D call: TRBD1 (6 bases). CDR3 size: 14 residues. Germline V gene data show CDR1 as MDHEN and CDR2 as SYDVKM. Trimming took 5 bases from V and 5 from J, leaving 16 bases between them. This CDR3 reads CASSQQGIINEQYF. CDR3 DNA: TGTGCCAGCAGTCAACAGGGTATAATAAACGAGCAGTACTTC.